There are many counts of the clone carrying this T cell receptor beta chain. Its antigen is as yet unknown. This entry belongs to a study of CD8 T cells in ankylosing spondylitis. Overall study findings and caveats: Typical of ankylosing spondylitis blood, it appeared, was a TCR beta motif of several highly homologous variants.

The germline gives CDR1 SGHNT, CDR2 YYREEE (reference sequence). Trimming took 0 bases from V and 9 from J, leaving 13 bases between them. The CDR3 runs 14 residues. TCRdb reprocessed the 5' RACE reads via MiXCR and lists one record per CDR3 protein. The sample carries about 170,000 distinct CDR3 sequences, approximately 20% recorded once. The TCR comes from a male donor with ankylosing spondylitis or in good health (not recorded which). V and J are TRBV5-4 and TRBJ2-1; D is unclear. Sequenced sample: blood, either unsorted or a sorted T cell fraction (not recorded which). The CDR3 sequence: CASSLDLLNGEQFF. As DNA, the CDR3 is TGTGCCAGCAGCTTGGACTTGCTCAACGGTGAGCAGTTCTTC.